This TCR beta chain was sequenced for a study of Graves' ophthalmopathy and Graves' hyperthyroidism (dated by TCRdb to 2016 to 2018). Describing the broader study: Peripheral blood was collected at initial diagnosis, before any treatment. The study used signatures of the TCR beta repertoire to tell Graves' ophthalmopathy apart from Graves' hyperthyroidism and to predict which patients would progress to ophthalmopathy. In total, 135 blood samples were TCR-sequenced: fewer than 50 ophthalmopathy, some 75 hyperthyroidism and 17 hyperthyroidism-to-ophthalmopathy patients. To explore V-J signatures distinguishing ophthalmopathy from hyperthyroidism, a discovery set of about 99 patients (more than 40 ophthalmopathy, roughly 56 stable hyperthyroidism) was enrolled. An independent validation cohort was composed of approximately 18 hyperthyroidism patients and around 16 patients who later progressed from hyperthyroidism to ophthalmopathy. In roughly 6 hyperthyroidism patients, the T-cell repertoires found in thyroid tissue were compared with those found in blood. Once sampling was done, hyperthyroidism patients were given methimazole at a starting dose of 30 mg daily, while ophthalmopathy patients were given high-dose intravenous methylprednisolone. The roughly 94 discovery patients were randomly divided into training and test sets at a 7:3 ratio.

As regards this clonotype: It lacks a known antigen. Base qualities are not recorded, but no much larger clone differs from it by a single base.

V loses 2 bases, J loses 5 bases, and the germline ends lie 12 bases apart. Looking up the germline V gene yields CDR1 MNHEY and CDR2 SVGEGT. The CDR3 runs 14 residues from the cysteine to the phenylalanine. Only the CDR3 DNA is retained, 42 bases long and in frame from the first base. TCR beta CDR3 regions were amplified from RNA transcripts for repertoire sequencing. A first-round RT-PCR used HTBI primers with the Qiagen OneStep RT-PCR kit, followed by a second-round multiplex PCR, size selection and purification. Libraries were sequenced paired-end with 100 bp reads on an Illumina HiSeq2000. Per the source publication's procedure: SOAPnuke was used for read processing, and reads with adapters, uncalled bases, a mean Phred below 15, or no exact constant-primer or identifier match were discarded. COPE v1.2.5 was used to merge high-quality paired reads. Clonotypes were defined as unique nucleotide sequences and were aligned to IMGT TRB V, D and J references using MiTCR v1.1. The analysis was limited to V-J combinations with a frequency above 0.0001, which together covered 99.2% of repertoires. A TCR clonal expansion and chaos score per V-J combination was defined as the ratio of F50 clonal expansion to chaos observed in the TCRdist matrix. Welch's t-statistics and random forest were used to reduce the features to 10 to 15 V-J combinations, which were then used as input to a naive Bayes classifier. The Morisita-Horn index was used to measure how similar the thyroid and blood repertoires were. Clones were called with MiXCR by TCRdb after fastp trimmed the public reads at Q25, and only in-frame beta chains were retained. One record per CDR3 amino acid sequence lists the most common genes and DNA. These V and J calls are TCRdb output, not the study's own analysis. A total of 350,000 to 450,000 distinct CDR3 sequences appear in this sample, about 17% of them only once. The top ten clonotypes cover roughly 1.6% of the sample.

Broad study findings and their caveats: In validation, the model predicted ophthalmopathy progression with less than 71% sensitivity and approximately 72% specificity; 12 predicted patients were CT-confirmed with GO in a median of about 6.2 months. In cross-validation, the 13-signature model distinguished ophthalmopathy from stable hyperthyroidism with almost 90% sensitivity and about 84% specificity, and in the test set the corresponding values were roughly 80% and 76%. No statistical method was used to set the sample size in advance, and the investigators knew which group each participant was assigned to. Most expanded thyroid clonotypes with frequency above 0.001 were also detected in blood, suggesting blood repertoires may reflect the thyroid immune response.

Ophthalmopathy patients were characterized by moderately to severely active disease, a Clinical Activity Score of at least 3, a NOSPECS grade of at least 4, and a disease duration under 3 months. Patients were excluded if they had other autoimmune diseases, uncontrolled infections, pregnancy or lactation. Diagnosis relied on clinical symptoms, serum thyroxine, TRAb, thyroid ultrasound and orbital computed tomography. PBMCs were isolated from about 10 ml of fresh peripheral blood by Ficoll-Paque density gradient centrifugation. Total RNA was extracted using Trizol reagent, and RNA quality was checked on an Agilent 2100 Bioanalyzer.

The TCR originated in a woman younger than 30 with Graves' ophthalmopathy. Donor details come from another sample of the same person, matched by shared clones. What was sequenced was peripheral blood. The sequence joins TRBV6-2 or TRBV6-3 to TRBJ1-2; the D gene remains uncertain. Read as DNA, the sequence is TGTGCCAGCAGTTACGCCGAAACCGGTTATGGCTACACCTTC. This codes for CASSYAETGYGYTF.